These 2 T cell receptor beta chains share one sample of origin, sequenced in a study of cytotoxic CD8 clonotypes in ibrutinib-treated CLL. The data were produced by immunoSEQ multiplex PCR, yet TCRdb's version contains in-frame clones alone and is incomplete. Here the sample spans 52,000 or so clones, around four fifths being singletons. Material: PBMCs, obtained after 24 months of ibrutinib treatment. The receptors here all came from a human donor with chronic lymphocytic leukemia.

Here the CDR3 reads CASSVTGTTNYGYTF. In nucleotides, the CDR3 is TGTGCCAGCAGTGTAACCGGGACAACTAACTATGGCTACACCTTC. The chain is built from TRBV6-5 and TRBJ1-2; possibly TRBD1 for D (6 bases). V was cut by 5 bases and J by 0 bases, with 13 bases left in between. The V gene's germline CDR1 is MNHEY and CDR2 SVGAGI. This CDR3 has 15 residues.

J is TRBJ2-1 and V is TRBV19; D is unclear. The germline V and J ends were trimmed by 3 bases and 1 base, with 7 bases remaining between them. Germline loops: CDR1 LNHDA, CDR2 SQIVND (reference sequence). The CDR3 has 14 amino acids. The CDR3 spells CASSIAGSYNEQFF. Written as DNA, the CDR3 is TGTGCCAGTAGTATCGCTGGATCCTACAATGAGCAGTTCTTC.